The 24 T cell receptor beta chains below all came from one sample that was sequenced in a study of cytomegalovirus exposure and HLA in healthy donors. The data were produced by immunoSEQ multiplex PCR, yet TCRdb's version contains in-frame clones alone and is incomplete. The repertoire holds about 240,000 clones, more than 75% seen once, with roughly 1.2% in the top ten. Sequences were obtained from PBMCs. The receptors originated from a woman aged 30 to 39 in good health and CMV-seropositive.

The chain joins TRBV25-1 to TRBJ2-7, with 7 bases aligning to TRBD2. The CDR3 runs 13 residues. Per germline, CDR1 MGHDK and CDR2 SYGVNS. The junction had 4 bases not matched to a gene; V was cut back by 3 bases and J by 5 bases. CDR3 bases: TGTGCCAGCAGTGATTTTCGGGAGGACGAGCAGTACTTC. The encoded protein is CASSDFREDEQYF.

This clone was picked up a small number of times. The chain links TRBV20-1 to TRBJ1-2; possible D gene TRBD1, 5 bases. The V gene lost 5 bases and the J gene lost 4 bases, with 8 bases spanning the gap. Germline assignment: CDR1 DFQATT and CDR2 SNEGSKA (reference sequence). The CDR3 is 11 residues long. CDR3 region: CSAGRAYGYTF. CDR3 nucleotides: TGCAGTGCTGGCAGGGCCTATGGCTACACCTTC.

The chain carries TRBV11-1 and TRBJ2-2, with TRBD1 matching over 7 bases. Germline CDR1 SGHAT, CDR2 FQDESV (reference sequence). This CDR3 comprises 15 residues. Trimming at V came to 1 base and at J to 5 bases, leaving 4 bases not matched to a gene. CDR3 region: CASSLGGTVTGELFF. Written as DNA, the CDR3 is TGTGCCAGCAGCTTAGGGGGGACAGTTACCGGGGAGCTGTTTTTT.

The CDR3 here is CASRTEVYNEQFF. CDR3 DNA sequence: TGCGCCAGCAGGACAGAAGTTTACAATGAGCAGTTCTTC. The chain has TRBV5-1 and TRBJ2-1; D might be TRBD1 (5 bases). Germline V gene data show CDR1 as SGHRS and CDR2 as YFSETQ. The CDR3 has 13 residues. The germline V and J ends were trimmed by 5 bases and 4 bases, with 10 bases remaining between them.

The gene calls are TRBV5-1 and TRBJ1-1; D is undetermined. Germline CDR1 SGHRS, CDR2 YFSETQ. V was clipped by 3 bases and J by 4 bases, with 10 bases between them. The CDR3 is 13 residues long. This chain's CDR3 is CASSYTRPTEAFF. CDR3 DNA sequence: TGCGCCAGCAGCTATACTAGACCCACTGAAGCTTTCTTT.

This clone was observed a few times. The chain combines TRBV10-3 with TRBJ2-2, with TRBD2 identical over 12 bases. Germline CDR1 reads ENHRY; CDR2 reads SYGVKD. The J segment lost 1 base and the V segment lost 6 bases, leaving 3 bases of the junction unmatched. The CDR3 is 16 residues long. As DNA, the CDR3 is TGTGCCATCAGCCGGACTAGCGGGGTGAACACCGGGGAGCTGTTTTTT. It encodes CAISRTSGVNTGELFF.

J is TRBJ2-7 and V is TRBV18; D ambiguous. Germline V gene data show CDR1 as KGHSH and CDR2 as LQKENI. V dropped 1 base and J dropped 5 bases, with 6 bases sitting between them. The CDR3 has 12 residues. The CDR3: CASSPLINEQYF. In DNA, the CDR3 is TGTGCCAGCTCACCACTTATTAACGAGCAGTACTTC.

The CDR3 bases are TGTGCCAGCAGCCAAGGAAAGGGACAGGGGAACTACGAGCAGTACTTC. Residues: CASSQGKGQGNYEQYF. This chain uses TRBV14 with TRBJ2-7; 10 nucleotides align to TRBD1. The CDR3 runs 16 residues. V dropped 1 base and J dropped 3; count of bases not matched to a gene: 6. Germline loops: CDR1 SGHDN, CDR2 FVKESK.

The chain couples TRBV27 to TRBJ2-2, with 7 bases lining up with TRBD1. CDR3 length: 13 amino acids. V shed 7 bases, J shed 6 bases, and the junction held 5 bases outside the gene matches. Germline V gives CDR1 MNHEY, CDR2 SMNVEV (reference sequence). In DNA form, the CDR3 reads TGTGCCAGCACTACAGGGGAAGCCGGGGAGCTGTTTTTT. It codes for CASTTGEAGELFF.

The J gene is TRBJ2-1, the V gene TRBV5-6; 15 nucleotides line up with TRBD2. CDR3 length: 17 amino acids. With V trimmed by 3 bases and J by 9 bases, 10 bases remained unmatched. The germline CDR1 and CDR2 sequences are SGHDT and YYEEEE. The DNA of the CDR3 is TGTGCCAGCAGCTCACTTACACCGGGACTAGCGGGAGGTGAGCAGTTCTTC. Translated, it gives CASSSLTPGLAGGEQFF.

The V and J genes are TRBV5-1 and TRBJ2-5; 7 bases match TRBD2. CDR1 SGHRS and CDR2 YFSETQ come from the germline V gene. The CDR3 contains 14 residues. Trimming removed 2 bases from V and 2 bases from J; junction bases left unmatched: 3. This chain's CDR3 is CASSFGGGQETQYF. The CDR3 DNA is TGCGCCAGCAGCTTTGGGGGGGGACAAGAGACCCAGTACTTC.

The V call is TRBV19, the J call TRBJ1-2; 11 bases fit TRBD1. The CDR3 is 19 residues long. The germline gives CDR1 LNHDA, CDR2 SQIVND (reference sequence). J was trimmed by 3 bases and V by 5 bases; bases with no gene match: 17. CDR3 bases: TGTGCCAGTAGTTCCGGGCCCGGTGGGACAGGGGGTGACTACTATGGCTACACCTTC. As protein: CASSSGPGGTGGDYYGYTF.

The J gene is TRBJ1-1, the V gene TRBV11-3, with a possible D match to TRBD1 (6 bases). Germline CDR1 and CDR2: SGHNT and YENEEA. The CDR3 has 15 amino acids. V shed 3 bases and J shed 2 bases, with 13 bases lying between them. The CDR3 DNA is TGTGCCAGCAGCTTTCCAGCCAGGGGCAACACTGAAGCTTTCTTT. Protein product: CASSFPARGNTEAFF.

This clone came up a few times. The chain has TRBV5-4 and TRBJ1-4, with D uncertain. In germline, CDR1 is SGHNT, CDR2 YYREEE (reference sequence). V was trimmed by 0 bases and J by 6 bases, leaving 3 bases between them. The CDR3 extends over 12 amino acids. CDR3 nucleotides: TGTGCCAGCAGCTTGGCCGATGAAAAACTGTTTTTT. It is translated as CASSLADEKLFF.

This clone was seen only a few times. The chain uses TRBV5-1 and TRBJ2-1; 7 bases agree with TRBD2. This CDR3 spans 17 amino acids. V shed 1 base and J 3 bases; nucleotides not matched to a gene: 10. CDR1 and CDR2 from the germline V gene are SGHRS and YFSETQ. The chain's CDR3 is CASSLWVPRTSYNEQFF. CDR3 DNA: TGCGCCAGCAGCTTGTGGGTGCCGAGGACTAGCTACAATGAGCAGTTCTTC.

The chain recombines TRBV7-9 with TRBJ1-2; D is undetermined. CDR3 length equals 14 residues. CDR1 and CDR2 from the germline V gene are SEHNR and FQNEAQ (reference sequence). Trimming shortened V by 1 base and J by 7 bases, and 13 bases separated the two germline ends. The CDR3 protein is CASSLVVPGGGYTF. CDR3 coding DNA: TGTGCCAGCAGCTTAGTCGTCCCCGGAGGTGGCTACACCTTC.

V and J are TRBV5-4 and TRBJ1-2, with 9 bases aligning to TRBD1. The CDR3 runs 15 residues. With 3 bases clipped from V and 5 bases from J, the junction kept 8 bases outside the gene matches. Per the germline V gene, CDR1 is SGHNT and CDR2 is YYREEE (reference sequence). CDR3 nucleotide sequence: TGTGCCAGCAGCTCCGCACAGGGGGCAAGTTATGGCTACACCTTC. This sequence encodes CASSSAQGASYGYTF.

This clone was observed once. The chain is built from TRBV29-1 and TRBJ2-3; 8 bases line up with TRBD2. The CDR3 spans 12 residues. The ends lost 6 bases at V and 1 base at J; junction bases unmatched: 0. The germline V gene encodes CDR1 SQVTM and CDR2 ANQGSEA. The DNA of the CDR3 is TGCAGCGTCGGGGGGGGCACAGATACGCAGTATTTT. Translated, it gives CSVGGGTDTQYF.

This CDR3 is CASSQDLALAGKETQYF. Written as DNA, the CDR3 is TGCGCCAGCAGCCAAGATCTTGCCCTAGCGGGAAAAGAGACCCAGTACTTC. This chain uses TRBV4-1 with TRBJ2-5, with 9 nucleotides matching TRBD2. After removal of 0 bases from V and 3 bases from J, the junction contained 8 bases not matched to a gene. CDR3 length equals 17 residues. Germline V CDR1 and CDR2: MGHRA, YSYEKL.

The genes are TRBV4-2 and TRBJ2-3; D is uncertain. Trimming took off 1 base at V and 1 base at J, with 12 bases between the two ends. The germline V gene has CDR1 LGHNA and CDR2 YNFKEQ. This CDR3 has 16 residues. The CDR3 sequence is CASSQGGGRRTDTQYF. As DNA, the CDR3 is TGTGCCAGCAGCCAAGGAGGTGGCCGTCGCACAGATACGCAGTATTTT.

The chain recombines TRBV5-6 with TRBJ1-4; D uncertain. The CDR3 runs 11 residues. Trimming left V 4 bases short and J 7 bases short, with 5 bases between. Germline V gene lookup returns CDR1 SGHDT and CDR2 YYEEEE. This chain's CDR3 is CASSVSEKLFF. For the CDR3, the DNA is TGTGCCAGCAGCGTATCTGAAAAACTGTTTTTT.

This clone is a singleton in its sample. The V gene is TRBV6-5, the J gene TRBJ1-5, with D tentatively TRBD1 (6 bases). The CDR3 sequence is 14 residues long. CDR1 is MNHEY and CDR2 is SVGAGI in the germline V gene. V dropped 10 bases and J dropped 2 bases, with 15 bases sitting between them. The CDR3 reads CATQVGGGNQPQHF. The CDR3 DNA reads as TGTGCCACCCAGGTAGGGGGTGGCAATCAGCCCCAGCATTTT.

This chain links TRBV11-3 with TRBJ2-1, with unresolved D. Germline V lookup: CDR1 SGHNT, CDR2 YENEEA. Trimming stripped 0 bases from V and 8 bases from J, with 8 bases between. This CDR3 region has 13 residues. Here the CDR3 reads CASSLDSSYEQFF. The CDR3 nucleotides are TGTGCCAGCAGCTTAGATTCAAGCTATGAGCAGTTCTTC.

The genes are TRBV11-3 and TRBJ2-1, with TRBD1 identical over 10 bases. Germline lookup yields CDR1 SGHNT and CDR2 YENEEA. The CDR3 covers 15 residues. Trimming at V came to 3 bases and at J to 6 bases, leaving 5 bases not matched to a gene. The chain's CDR3 is CASSFRDRGSNEQFF. The CDR3 DNA reads TGTGCCAGCAGCTTTAGGGACAGGGGTTCCAATGAGCAGTTCTTC.